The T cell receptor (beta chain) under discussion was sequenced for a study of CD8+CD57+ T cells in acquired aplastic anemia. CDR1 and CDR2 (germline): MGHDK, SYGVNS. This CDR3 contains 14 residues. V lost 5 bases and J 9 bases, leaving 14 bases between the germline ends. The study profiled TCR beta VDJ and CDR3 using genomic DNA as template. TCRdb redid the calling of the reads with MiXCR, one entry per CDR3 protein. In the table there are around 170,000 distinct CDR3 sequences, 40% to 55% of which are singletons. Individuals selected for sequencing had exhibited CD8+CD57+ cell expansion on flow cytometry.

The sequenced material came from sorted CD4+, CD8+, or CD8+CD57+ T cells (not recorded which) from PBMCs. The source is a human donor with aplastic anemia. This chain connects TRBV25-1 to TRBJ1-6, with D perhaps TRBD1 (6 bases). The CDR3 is CASSRAGEASPLHF. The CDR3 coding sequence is TGTGCCAGCAGTCGGGCAGGGGAGGCTTCACCCCTCCACTTT.